What follows are 9 T cell receptor beta chains derived from one specimen sequenced in a study of blood T cell repertoires in COVID-19. Assay used: immunoSEQ multiplex PCR; TCRdb lists only in-frame clones, some missing. Of almost 200,000 clones listed, 70% to 80% are singletons. Sequences were obtained from peripheral blood. Receptors originate from a woman aged 40 to 49 with COVID-19, enrolled during active disease.

This clone has more than one count but fewer than ten. The V and J genes are TRBV5-4 and TRBJ1-6, with D possibly TRBD1 on 5 matching bases. Trimming removed 4 bases at V and 6 bases at J, with 20 bases between. Per the germline V gene, CDR1 is SGHNT and CDR2 is YYREEE (reference sequence). The CDR3 sequence is 17 residues long. The CDR3, as DNA: TGTGCCAGCAGCATACGACAAGGGGAAGGACGTAATTCACCCCTCCACTTT. Translating it yields CASSIRQGEGRNSPLHF.

This clone was picked up many times. This sequence joins TRBV6-4 and TRBJ2-1; 9 bases line up with TRBD2. Germline lookup yields CDR1 MRHNA and CDR2 SNTAGT. With 5 bases clipped from V and 10 bases from J, the junction kept 15 bases outside the gene matches. The CDR3 contains 16 residues. CDR3 protein: CASSLESGGTQGEQFF. The DNA for the CDR3 is TGTGCCAGCAGTTTGGAAAGCGGGGGGACCCAGGGAGAGCAGTTCTTC.

The chain is built from TRBV15 and TRBJ2-5, with 11 bases matching TRBD2. This CDR3 is 15 amino acids long. The V gene end was trimmed by 2 bases and the J gene end by 6 bases; junction bases not matched to a gene: 5. Germline CDR1 and CDR2: LNHNV and YYDKDF (reference sequence). The CDR3 sequence: CATSRFSGGAQTQYF. The CDR3 DNA reads as TGTGCCACCAGCAGATTTAGCGGGGGGGCACAGACCCAGTACTTC.

The chain recombines TRBV10-3 with TRBJ2-5, with a tentative D call TRBD1 (6 bases). The V and J ends lost 5 bases and 2 bases respectively, with 27 bases between them. Germline V gene data show CDR1 as ENHRY and CDR2 as SYGVKD. CDR3 length equals 19 residues. CDR3 bases: TGTGCCATCAGTCCTCCTCCTAGCTCTTGGACAGATCCACAAGAGACCCAGTACTTC. Translating gives CAISPPPSSWTDPQETQYF.

This clone was picked up many times. The chain combines TRBV10-3 with TRBJ1-1; D is undetermined. CDR3 size: 12 residues. V lost 10 bases and J 1 base, leaving 10 bases between the germline ends. Germline V gives CDR1 ENHRY, CDR2 SYGVKD. The CDR3 region is CATFSGNTEAFF. CDR3 coding DNA: TGTGCCACCTTTTCGGGGAACACTGAAGCTTTCTTT.

The rearrangement joins TRBV7-8 to TRBJ2-1, with D possibly TRBD2 on 5 matching bases. This CDR3 spans 12 amino acids. Germline values: CDR1 SGHVS, CDR2 FQNEAQ. With 4 bases removed from V and 9 bases from J, the gap between germline ends came to 10 bases. The CDR3 protein is CASSWMTTEQFF. The CDR3 nucleotides are TGTGCCAGCAGCTGGATGACTACTGAGCAGTTCTTC.

CDR3 sequence (DNA): TGTGCCAGCAGGTTAAGAAAAGCGGGGGCGAACACCGGGGAGCTGTTTTTT. Its protein is CASRLRKAGANTGELFF. The V gene is TRBV11-3, the J gene TRBJ2-2; 8 bases line up with TRBD2. Germline-derived CDR1 and CDR2 are SGHNT and YENEEA. V gave up 6 bases and J gave up 0 bases; unmatched junction bases: 9. There are 17 residues in the CDR3.

The chain has TRBV18 and TRBJ2-6; 8 nucleotides align to TRBD1. Trimming cost V 3 bases and J 0 bases; bases outside gene matches: 7. This CDR3 comprises 18 residues. CDR1 is KGHSH and CDR2 is LQKENI in the germline V gene. DNA for the CDR3: TGTGCCAGCTCACCTAAACAGGGGGGTGGCTCTGGGGCCAACGTCCTGACTTTC. Encoded protein: CASSPKQGGGSGANVLTF.

The CDR3 coding sequence is TGTGCCAGCTCACCAGGACTGAGCGATAGCAATCAGCCCCAGCATTTT. The encoded protein is CASSPGLSDSNQPQHF. The chain is built from TRBV18 and TRBJ1-5, with D hard to call. Germline CDR1 reads KGHSH; CDR2 reads LQKENI. This CDR3 is built from 16 residues. Trimming took off 2 bases at V and 0 bases at J, with 11 bases between the two ends.